The subject of this entry is one T cell receptor (beta chain). The antigen is unknown. About 30,000 T cell genomes (roughly 220 ng DNA) went into each sorted-subset replicate. Sequenced by immunoSEQ multiplex PCR; TCRdb stores in-frame clones only, minus some. The table includes 2 million to 3 million clones, roughly 93% detected once. This entry comes from a study of shared clonotypes between healthy human individuals. The CDR3 is made up of 15 amino acids. Germline V gives CDR1 SGHDN, CDR2 FVKESK. V gave up 3 bases and J gave up 7 bases, with 19 bases separating them. Whole-study results and caveats: Against clonotypes common to all four donors, non-shared ones had lower generation probabilities. Only blood samples were collected, and tissue repertoires likely differ. There were few donors, and this limited the genetic and exposure-history diversity represented.

The chain carries TRBV14 and TRBJ2-7, with D perhaps TRBD1 or TRBD2 (5 bases each). Sequenced sample: naive CD4+ T cells from PBMCs. Subset noted: CD45RA+ positively selected. The TCR was taken from a man between 18 and 35 years old in good health. Some clones in this sample may be carry-over from other donors' samples. In nucleotides, the CDR3 is TGTGCCAGCAGCCACTTACCGGGGCTACCTTGGGAGCAGTACTTC. As protein: CASSHLPGLPWEQYF.